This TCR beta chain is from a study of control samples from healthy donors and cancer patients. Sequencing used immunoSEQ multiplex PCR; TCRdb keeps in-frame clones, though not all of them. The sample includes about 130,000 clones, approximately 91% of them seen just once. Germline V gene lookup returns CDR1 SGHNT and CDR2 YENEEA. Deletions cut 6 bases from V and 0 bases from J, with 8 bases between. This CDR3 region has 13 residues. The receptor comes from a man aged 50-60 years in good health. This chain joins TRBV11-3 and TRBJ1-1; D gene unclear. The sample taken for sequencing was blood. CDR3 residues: CASRPNMNTEAFF. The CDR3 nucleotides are TGTGCCAGCAGGCCAAATATGAACACTGAAGCTTTCTTT. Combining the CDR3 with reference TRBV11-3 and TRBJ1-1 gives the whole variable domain EAGVVQSPRYKIIEKKQPVAFWCNPISGHNTLYWYLQNLGQGPELLIRYENEEAVDDSQLPKDRFSAERLKGVDSTLKIQPAELGDSAVYLCASRPNMNTEAFFGQGTRLTVV.